This section outlines one TCR beta chain sequence together with its context. 60 Vbeta and 13 Jbeta primers were used in PCR. Assay: immunoSEQ multiplex PCR; the TCRdb copy retains only in-frame clones and omits some. The data show about 100,000 clones, more than 65% seen once. Per germline, CDR1 SEHNR and CDR2 FQNEAQ (reference sequence). The trim removed 1 base at V and 5 bases at J, leaving 1 base unmatched. This CDR3 has 14 residues. The record originates from a study of cytomegalovirus exposure and HLA in healthy donors. Sequencing input: PBMCs. V gene TRBV7-9 combines with J gene TRBJ2-2; TRBD2 matches at 7 bases. The TCR originated in a woman aged 18-29 years in good health and CMV-seropositive. The CDR3 protein is CASSLGSGTGELFF. The CDR3 DNA follows: TGTGCCAGCAGCTTAGGTAGCGGGACCGGGGAGCTGTTTTTT.